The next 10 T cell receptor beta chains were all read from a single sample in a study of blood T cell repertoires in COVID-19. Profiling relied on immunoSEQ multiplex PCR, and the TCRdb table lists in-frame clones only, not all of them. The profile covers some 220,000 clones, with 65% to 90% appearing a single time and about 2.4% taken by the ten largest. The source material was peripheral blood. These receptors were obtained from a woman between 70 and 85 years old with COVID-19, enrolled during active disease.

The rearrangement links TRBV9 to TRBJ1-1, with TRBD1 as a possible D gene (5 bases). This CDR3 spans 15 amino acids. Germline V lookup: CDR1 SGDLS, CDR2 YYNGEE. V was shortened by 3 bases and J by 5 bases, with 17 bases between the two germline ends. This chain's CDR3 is CASSEVGGAVTEAFF. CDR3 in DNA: TGTGCCAGCAGCGAGGTTGGAGGGGCGGTGACTGAAGCTTTCTTT.

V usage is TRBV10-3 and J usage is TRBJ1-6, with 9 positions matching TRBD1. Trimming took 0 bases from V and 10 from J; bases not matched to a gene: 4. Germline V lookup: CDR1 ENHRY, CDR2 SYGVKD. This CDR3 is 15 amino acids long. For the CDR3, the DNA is TGTGCCATCAGTGAGTCTGGGACAGGGTCGTCACCCCTCCACTTT. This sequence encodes CAISESGTGSSPLHF.

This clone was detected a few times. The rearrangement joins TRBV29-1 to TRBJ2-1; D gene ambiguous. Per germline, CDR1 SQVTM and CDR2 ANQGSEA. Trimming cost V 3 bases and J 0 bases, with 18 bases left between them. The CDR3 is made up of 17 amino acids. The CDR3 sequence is CSVDVVMRSSSYNEQFF. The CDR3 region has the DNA TGCAGCGTTGATGTGGTAATGAGATCTAGCTCCTACAATGAGCAGTTCTTC.

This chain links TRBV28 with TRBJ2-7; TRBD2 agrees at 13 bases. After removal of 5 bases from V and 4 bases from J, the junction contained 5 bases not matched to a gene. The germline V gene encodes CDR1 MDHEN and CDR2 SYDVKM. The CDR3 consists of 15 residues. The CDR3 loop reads CASSPRTSGSYEQYF. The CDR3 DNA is TGTGCCAGCAGTCCCAGGACTAGCGGGAGTTACGAGCAGTACTTC.

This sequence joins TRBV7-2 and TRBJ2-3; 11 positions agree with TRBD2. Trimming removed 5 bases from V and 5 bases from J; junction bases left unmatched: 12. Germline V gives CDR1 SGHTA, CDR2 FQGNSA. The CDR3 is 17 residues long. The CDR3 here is CASSLLPSGGRRDTQYF. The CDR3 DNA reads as TGTGCCAGCAGCCTCCTTCCTAGCGGGGGGAGACGAGATACGCAGTATTTT.

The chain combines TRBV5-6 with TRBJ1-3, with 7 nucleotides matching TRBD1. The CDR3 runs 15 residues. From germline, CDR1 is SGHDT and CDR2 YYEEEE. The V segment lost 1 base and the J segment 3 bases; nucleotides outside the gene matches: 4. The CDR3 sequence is CASSLRGGIGNTIYF. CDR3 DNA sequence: TGTGCCAGCAGCTTGCGAGGGGGCATTGGAAACACCATATATTTT.

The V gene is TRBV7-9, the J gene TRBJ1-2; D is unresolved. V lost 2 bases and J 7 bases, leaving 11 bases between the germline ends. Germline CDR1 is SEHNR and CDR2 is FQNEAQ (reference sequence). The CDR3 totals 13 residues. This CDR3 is CASSLNDRGGYTF. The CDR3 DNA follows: TGTGCCAGCAGCTTAAATGATCGGGGTGGCTACACCTTC.

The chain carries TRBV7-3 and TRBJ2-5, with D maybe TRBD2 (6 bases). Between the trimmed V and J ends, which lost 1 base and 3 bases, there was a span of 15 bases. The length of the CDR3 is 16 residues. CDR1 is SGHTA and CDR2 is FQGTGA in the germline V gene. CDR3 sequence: CASSLRRVTGEETQYF. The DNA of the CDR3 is TGTGCCAGCAGCTTAAGGCGGGTGACGGGGGAAGAGACCCAGTACTTC.

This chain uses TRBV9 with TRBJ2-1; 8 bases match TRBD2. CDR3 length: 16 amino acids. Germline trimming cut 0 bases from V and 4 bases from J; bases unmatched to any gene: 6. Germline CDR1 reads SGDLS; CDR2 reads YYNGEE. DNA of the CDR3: TGTGCCAGCAGCGTAGTTGGTAGCGGGATTTACAATGAGCAGTTCTTC. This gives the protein CASSVVGSGIYNEQFF. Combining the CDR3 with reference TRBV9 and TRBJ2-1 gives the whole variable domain DSGVTQTPKHLITATGQRVTLRCSPRSGDLSVYWYQQSLDQGLQFLIQYYNGEERAKGNILERFSAQQFPDLHSELNLSSLELGDSALYFCASSVVGSGIYNEQFFGPGTRLTVL.

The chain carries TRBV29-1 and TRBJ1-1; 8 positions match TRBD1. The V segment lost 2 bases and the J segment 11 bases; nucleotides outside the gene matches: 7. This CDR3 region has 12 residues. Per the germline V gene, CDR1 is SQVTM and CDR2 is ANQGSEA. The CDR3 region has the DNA TGCAGCGTTGAAAGGGACAGGTCGGAGGCTTTCTTT. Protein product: CSVERDRSEAFF.